The clone carrying this T cell receptor beta chain was seen only once. Its antigen is currently unknown. Per the germline V gene, CDR1 is LGHDT and CDR2 is YNNKEL (reference sequence). The CDR3 totals 15 residues. V lost 4 bases, J lost 0 bases, and 12 bases lay in between. This specimen comes from a study of T cell responses to AZD1222 COVID-19 vaccine. Sequencing used immunoSEQ multiplex PCR; TCRdb keeps in-frame clones, though not all of them. The sample lists 200,000 to 250,000 clones, about 95% seen once, with over 1.5% in the top ten. General study points: Researchers took repertoire samples only after the peak T cell response had come. Among the donors, most were white British and more were female, and clonal diversity was possibly underestimated. CD4 TCRs linked to vaccination spanned spike, dominating at 160-218 and 743-854. Targeting of unmutated variant regions was reportedly seen in nearly half of spike-specific TCRs.

The sample consisted of peripheral blood, taken 28 days after the second dose of the MenACWY control vaccine. The chain uses TRBV3-1 (or the pseudogene TRBV3-2) and TRBJ1-1; D unresolved. This receptor was obtained from an adult who received the MenACWY meningococcal vaccine as a control. Here the CDR3 reads CASSRLGRLNTEAFF. The CDR3 DNA is TGTGCCAGCAGCCGACTAGGACGGTTGAACACTGAAGCTTTCTTT.